This T cell receptor (beta chain) derives from a study of patients and donors after allogeneic stem cell transplantation (dated by TCRdb to 2020 to 2022). Libraries were built with RT-PCR. Sequencing was performed on a NextSeq 550. The public sequencing data were trimmed at Q25 with fastp and processed into clonotypes with MiXCR by TCRdb, which kept only in-frame beta chains. Every distinct CDR3 protein forms one entry, paired with its most common genes and DNA. Here the sample has some 960,000 distinct CDR3 sequences; roughly 18% occur a single time. The top ten constitute around 6% of the sample. Trimming takes 10 bases from V and 5 bases from J, and the germline ends sit 17 bases apart. Including the terminal cysteine and phenylalanine, the CDR3 comprises 13 residues. The retained sequence is limited to the CDR3, 39 bases, with the frame set at the first base. CDR1 and CDR2, per the germline V gene, are MDHEN and SYDVKM.

A word on this clonotype: Its antigen is currently not known. It has no much larger one-base neighbor in the sample; base qualities were not kept.

What was sequenced was blood, either unsorted or a sorted T cell fraction (not recorded which). This TCR was sampled from a human donor who was either an allogeneic HSCT recipient or a stem cell or donor lymphocyte infusion donor (not recorded which). It is not recorded whose cells these are; they may come from a transplant donor. In this chain, TRBV28 is recombined with TRBJ1-1, with the D gene uncertain. The CDR3 region has the sequence CATTTPGWTEAFF. The nucleotides read TGTGCCACCACCACCCCGGGGTGGACTGAAGCTTTCTTT.